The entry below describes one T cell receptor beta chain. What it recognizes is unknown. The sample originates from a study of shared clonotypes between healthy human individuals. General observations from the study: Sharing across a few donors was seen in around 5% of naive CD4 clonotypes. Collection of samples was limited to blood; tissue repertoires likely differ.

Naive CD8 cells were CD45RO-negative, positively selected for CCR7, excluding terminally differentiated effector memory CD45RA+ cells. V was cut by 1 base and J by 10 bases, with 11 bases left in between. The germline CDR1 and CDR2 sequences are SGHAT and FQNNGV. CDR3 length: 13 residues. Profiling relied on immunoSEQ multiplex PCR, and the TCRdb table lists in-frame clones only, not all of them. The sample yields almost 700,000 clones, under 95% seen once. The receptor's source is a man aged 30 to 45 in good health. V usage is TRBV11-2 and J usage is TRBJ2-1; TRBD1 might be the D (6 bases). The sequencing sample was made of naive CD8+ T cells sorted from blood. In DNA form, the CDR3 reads TGTGCCAGCAGCTTAGGGCCTGGGACAGAGCAGTTCTTC. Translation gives CASSLGPGTEQFF.